This T cell receptor (beta chain) emerged from a study of early T cells in non-severe SARS-CoV-2 infection. This CDR3 has 16 amino acids. Germline V gene data show CDR1 as DFQATT and CDR2 as SNEGSKA (reference sequence). Trimming removed 3 bases at V and 0 bases at J, with 12 bases between. This clonotype appeared many times. The target antigen is unknown. Findings and caveats of the study: Private and CD4 specificities were missed by VDJdb matching, which favored anti-spike CD8 responses.

Attached unique molecular identifiers marked individual cDNA molecules. TCRdb re-derived calls from the 5' RACE reads in MiXCR, one entry per CDR3 protein. In the table there are 55,000 to 80,000 distinct CDR3 sequences, over 9.5% of which are singletons. The TCR comes from an adult who was a healthcare worker with PCR-confirmed SARS-CoV-2 infection or an uninfected control (not recorded which). The sequencing here drew on whole blood, taken at baseline. This chain links TRBV20-1 with TRBJ2-6, with a weak D call TRBD2 (7 bases). DNA for the CDR3: TGCAGTGCTAGCAGGGGAGGGTTCTCTGGGGCCAACGTCCTGACTTTC. Amino acid sequence: CSASRGGFSGANVLTF.